The sequence of this T cell receptor beta chain was determined in a study of CD8 T cells in Susac syndrome. After extraction with the RNeasy kit, roughly 0.45 to 1 ug of the RNA was reverse transcribed using random hexamers. Amplification of TCR beta CDR3 used immunoSEQ multiplex PCR across 54 Vbeta and 13 Jbeta. MiXCR, applied by TCRdb to the immunoSEQ multiplex PCR reads, yields one record per CDR3 protein. The data contain more than 90,000 distinct CDR3 sequences, 85% to 95% of them singletons. In the multiple sclerosis control group, patients were treatment-naive and had stable or active relapsing-remitting disease. The receptor was isolated from a human donor with multiple sclerosis. Sequencing was performed on CD4+ T cells from PBMCs.

The CDR3 here is CASRPGTSGGSHEQFF. CDR3 DNA sequence: TGTGCCAGCAGACCCGGGACTAGCGGGGGGAGCCATGAGCAGTTCTTC. V is TRBV6-1 and J is TRBJ2-1; 15 bases are shared with TRBD2. The CDR3 is 16 residues long. Germline CDR1 is MNHNS and CDR2 is SASEGT. The V segment lost 6 bases and the J segment 8 bases; nucleotides outside the gene matches: 8.